The 12 T cell receptor beta chains reported below all come from one sample, sequenced in a study of shared clonotypes between healthy human individuals. Libraries were prepared by immunoSEQ multiplex PCR; TCRdb keeps only in-frame clonotypes and omits some of them. The sample holds 2 million to 2.5 million clones; about 93% are singletons and the top ten take around 1.7%. Naive CD8 isolation took CD45RO-negative cells positively selected for CCR7 and excluded terminally differentiated effector memory CD45RA+ cells. The sequenced sample was naive CD8+ T cells from PBMCs. These receptors all stem from a man between 18 and 35 years old in good health. Some clones in this sample may be carry-over from other donors' samples.

Concerning this clone: Other DNA sequences in this sample translate to the same CDR3. V gene TRBV9 combines with J gene TRBJ2-7; D possibly corresponds to TRBD1 (5 bases). CDR3 length: 13 residues. CDR1 and CDR2 (germline): SGDLS, YYNGEE. Between the trimmed V and J ends, which lost 2 bases and 2 bases, there was a span of 8 bases. The CDR3 reads CASSVSGTYEQYF. The CDR3 DNA reads as TGTGCCAGCAGCGTCTCAGGGACCTACGAGCAGTACTTC.

The CDR3 spells CASSWDNIKETQYF. The CDR3 region has the DNA TGTGCCAGCAGTTGGGACAATATCAAAGAGACCCAGTACTTC. This chain joins TRBV6-5 and TRBJ2-5; maybe TRBD1 (6 bases). The CDR3 is made up of 14 amino acids. The germline CDR1 and CDR2 sequences are MNHEY and SVGAGI. The V end lost 4 bases, the J end lost 3 bases, and 12 bases lay between the germline ends.

The chain uses TRBV18 and TRBJ2-6; D unresolved. CDR3 length equals 14 residues. CDR1 is KGHSH and CDR2 is LQKENI in the germline V gene. V gave up 6 bases and J gave up 4 bases, with 10 bases separating them. CDR3 nucleotide sequence: TGTGCCAGCTCGCCCGGCGGCGGGGCCAACGTCCTGACTTTC. Its translation: CASSPGGGANVLTF.

This clone was detected only once. This chain uses TRBV14 with TRBJ1-2; 7 nucleotides align to TRBD1. Trimming removed 0 bases from V and 8 bases from J; junction bases left unmatched: 15. The germline gives CDR1 SGHDN, CDR2 FVKESK. CDR3 length equals 17 residues. In DNA, the CDR3 is TGTGCCAGCAGCCAAGAAGGCCGGACAGGTTTTGGTTACGGCTACACCTTC. Its protein product is CASSQEGRTGFGYGYTF. The full variable domain, completed using reference TRBV14 and TRBJ1-2, is EAGVTQFPSHSVIEKGQTVTLRCDPISGHDNLYWYRRVMGKEIKFLLHFVKESKQDESGMPNNRFLAERTGGTYSTLKVQPAELEDSGVYFCASSQEGRTGFGYGYTFGSGTRLTVV.

The chain recombines TRBV7-3 with TRBJ2-1, with D unresolved. Germline V CDR1 and CDR2: SGHTA, FQGTGA. The V and J ends lost 5 bases and 8 bases respectively, with 16 bases between them. The CDR3 consists of 14 residues. The CDR3 DNA sequence: TGTGCCAGCAGCCCCAGTGGCTGGAGCGATGAGCAGTTCTTC. It yields the protein CASSPSGWSDEQFF.

This clone was found once. The rearrangement uses TRBV28 and TRBJ2-7; D is ambiguous. The CDR3 is 11 residues long. Germline loops: CDR1 MDHEN, CDR2 SYDVKM. Deletions cut 6 bases from V and 6 bases from J, with 9 bases between. CDR3: CASRTDVEQYF. DNA of the CDR3: TGTGCCAGCAGGACCGACGTCGAGCAGTACTTC.

This clone showed up just once. The rearrangement links TRBV19 to TRBJ2-2; 8 bases fit TRBD2. J lost 2 bases, V lost 7 bases, and 9 bases had no gene match. Germline V gene lookup returns CDR1 LNHDA and CDR2 SQIVND (reference sequence). This CDR3 is 16 amino acids long. The CDR3 DNA reads as TGTGCCAGTACCACCGAGCGGGAGTTAAACACCGGGGAGCTGTTTTTT. It codes for CASTTERELNTGELFF.

The chain carries TRBV7-3 and TRBJ2-7; 11 nucleotides line up with TRBD1. Germline CDR1 reads SGHTA; CDR2 reads FQGTGA. This CDR3 spans 15 amino acids. Trimming cost V 5 bases and J 5 bases; bases outside gene matches: 8. The CDR3 DNA is TGTGCCAGCAGCACCAGACCGGGACAGGGGGACGAGCAGTACTTC. It yields the protein CASSTRPGQGDEQYF.

In its sample, this clone was seen once. The V gene is TRBV5-1, the J gene TRBJ1-1; 12 positions agree with TRBD1. Unmatched junction bases numbered 7, after V lost 5 bases and J lost 5 bases. Germline loops: CDR1 SGHRS, CDR2 YFSETQ. CDR3 length: 15 amino acids. The CDR3 bases are TGCGCCAGCAGACCGGGACAGGGGGCGAGGACTGAAGCTTTCTTT. Translating gives CASRPGQGARTEAFF.

The CDR3 loop reads CASSQDPQGASEETQYF. CDR3 coding DNA: TGCGCCAGCAGCCAAGATCCACAGGGGGCCTCCGAGGAGACCCAGTACTTC. This rearrangement joins TRBV4-3 to TRBJ2-5, with 9 bases lining up with TRBD1. Germline loops: CDR1 LGHNA, CDR2 YSLEER. This CDR3 has 17 amino acids. With 0 bases clipped from V and 5 bases from J, the junction kept 10 bases outside the gene matches.

This chain connects TRBV7-9 to TRBJ2-3, with D tentatively TRBD2 (6 bases). There are 16 residues in the CDR3. Germline V lookup: CDR1 SEHNR, CDR2 FQNEAQ (reference sequence). Trimming cost V 4 bases and J 2 bases, with 16 bases left between them. CDR3 sequence reads: CASSSNLRESTDTQYF. CDR3 coding DNA: TGTGCCAGCAGCTCGAACCTCCGGGAGTCCACAGATACGCAGTATTTT.

As for this clone: In the same sample, other DNA sequences code for this CDR3. In DNA, the CDR3 is TGTGCCAGCAGTTACTCGGCCGCTAACTATGGCTACACCTTC. Its translation is CASSYSAANYGYTF. The chain links TRBV6-5 to TRBJ1-2; D is unresolved. Germline CDR1 and CDR2: MNHEY and SVGAGI. Trimming took 0 bases from V and 0 from J, leaving 5 bases between them. This CDR3 spans 14 amino acids.